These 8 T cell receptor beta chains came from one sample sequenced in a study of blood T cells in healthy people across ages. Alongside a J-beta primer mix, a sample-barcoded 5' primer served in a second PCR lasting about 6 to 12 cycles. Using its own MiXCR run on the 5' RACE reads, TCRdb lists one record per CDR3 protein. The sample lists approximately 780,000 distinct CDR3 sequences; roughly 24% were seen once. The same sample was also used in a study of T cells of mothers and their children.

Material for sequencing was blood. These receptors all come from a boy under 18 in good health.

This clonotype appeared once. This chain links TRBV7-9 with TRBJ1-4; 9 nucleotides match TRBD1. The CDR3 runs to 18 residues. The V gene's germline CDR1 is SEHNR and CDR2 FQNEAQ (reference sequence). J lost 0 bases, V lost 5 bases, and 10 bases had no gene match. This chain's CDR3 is CASSRQGGPLATNEKLFF. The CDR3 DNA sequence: TGTGCCAGCAGCCGACAGGGGGGCCCACTTGCAACTAATGAAAAACTGTTTTTT.

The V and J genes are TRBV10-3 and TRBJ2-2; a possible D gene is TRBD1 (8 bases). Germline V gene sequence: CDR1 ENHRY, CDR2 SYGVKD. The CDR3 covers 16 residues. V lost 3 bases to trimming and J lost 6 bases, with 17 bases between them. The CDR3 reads CAISESGGQDSGELFF. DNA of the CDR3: TGTGCCATCAGTGAATCGGGGGGACAGGACTCCGGGGAGCTGTTTTTT.

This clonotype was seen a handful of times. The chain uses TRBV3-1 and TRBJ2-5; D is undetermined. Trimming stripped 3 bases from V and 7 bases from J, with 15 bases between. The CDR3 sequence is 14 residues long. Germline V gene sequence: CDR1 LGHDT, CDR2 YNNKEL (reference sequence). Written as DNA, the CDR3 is TGTGCCAGCAGCCAGTGGCTCAAATGGATGACCCAGTACTTC. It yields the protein CASSQWLKWMTQYF.

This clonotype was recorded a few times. CDR3 sequence reads: CASSLGGQIDLWLYQDYGYTF. Written as DNA, the CDR3 is TGCGCCAGCAGCTTGGGGGGACAGATTGACCTATGGCTATACCAGGACTATGGCTACACCTTC. The chain joins TRBV5-1 to TRBJ1-2, with 7 bases that match TRBD1. The CDR3 loop spans 21 amino acids. The germline CDR1 and CDR2 sequences are SGHRS and YFSETQ. The ends lost 0 bases at V and 3 bases at J; junction bases unmatched: 23.

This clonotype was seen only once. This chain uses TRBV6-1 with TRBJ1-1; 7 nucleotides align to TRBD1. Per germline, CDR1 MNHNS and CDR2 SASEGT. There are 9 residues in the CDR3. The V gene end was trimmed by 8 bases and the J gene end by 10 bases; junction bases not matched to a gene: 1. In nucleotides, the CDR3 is TGTGCCAGCGGGGACAGAGCTTTCTTT. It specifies CASGDRAFF.

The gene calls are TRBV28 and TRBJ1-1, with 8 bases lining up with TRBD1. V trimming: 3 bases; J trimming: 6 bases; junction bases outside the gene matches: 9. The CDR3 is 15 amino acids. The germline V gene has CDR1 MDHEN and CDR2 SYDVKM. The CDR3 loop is CASSFMTGVEAEAFF. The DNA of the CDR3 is TGTGCCAGCAGTTTTATGACAGGGGTTGAGGCTGAAGCTTTCTTT.

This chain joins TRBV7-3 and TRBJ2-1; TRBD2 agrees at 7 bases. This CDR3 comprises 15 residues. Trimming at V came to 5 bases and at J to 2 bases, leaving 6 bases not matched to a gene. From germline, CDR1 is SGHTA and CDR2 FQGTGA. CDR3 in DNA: TGTGCCAGCAGCCCGACCGGGACTACCTACAATGAGCAGTTCTTC. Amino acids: CASSPTGTTYNEQFF.

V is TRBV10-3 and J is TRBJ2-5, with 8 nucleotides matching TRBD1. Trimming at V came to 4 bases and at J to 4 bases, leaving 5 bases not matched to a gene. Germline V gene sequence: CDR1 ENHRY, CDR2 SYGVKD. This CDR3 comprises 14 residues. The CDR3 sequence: CAISGPGQGETQYF. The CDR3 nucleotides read TGTGCCATCAGTGGACCTGGACAGGGAGAGACCCAGTACTTC.